These 27 T cell receptor beta chains share one sample of origin, sequenced in a study of metastatic and nonmetastatic thyroid tumors. Thyroid surgery took place with no prior treatment in any patient. TCRdb called clones again from the PCR reads with MiXCR. The table shows roughly 20,000 clones, with about 30% occurring only once. Sequences were obtained from tumor tissue. The origin of the receptors is a female donor with papillary thyroid cancer or a benign thyroid nodule (not recorded which). Some clones in this sample may be carry-over from other donors' samples.

The chain uses TRBV6-2 or TRBV6-3 and TRBJ2-3, with a weak D call TRBD2 (5 bases). Trimming took 5 bases from V and 4 from J, leaving 7 bases between them. The CDR3 contains 12 residues. Germline V gives CDR1 MNHEY, CDR2 SVGEGT. The CDR3 DNA reads as TGTGCCAGCAGTACAGCGGCAGATACGCAGTATTTT. Translation gives CASSTAADTQYF.

This clone was detected only a few times. CDR3 DNA: TGTGCCAGCAGTTTACGTACTTCGCCGGGAAGTTCACCCCTCCACTTT. Residues: CASSLRTSPGSSPLHF. This chain uses TRBV27 with TRBJ1-6; D remains unclear. Germline-derived CDR1 and CDR2 are MNHEY and SMNVEV (reference sequence). Trimming removed 2 bases at V and 9 bases at J, with 17 bases between. The CDR3 runs to 16 residues.

Only a few counts were recorded for this clone. The chain joins TRBV6-2 or TRBV6-3 to TRBJ2-1; TRBD2 matches at 9 bases. The V gene end was trimmed by 2 bases and the J gene end by 4 bases; junction bases not matched to a gene: 6. This CDR3 spans 16 amino acids. Germline loops: CDR1 MNHEY, CDR2 SVGEGT. Written as DNA, the CDR3 is TGTGCCAGCAGTTACCCTCCTAGCGGGGCTTACAATGAGCAGTTCTTC. Its protein is CASSYPPSGAYNEQFF.

By share, this clone ranks as medium-sized. This chain uses TRBV6-1 with TRBJ1-1; D unresolved. The CDR3 totals 13 residues. V was shortened by 8 bases and J by 0 bases, with 10 bases between the two germline ends. The germline CDR1 and CDR2 sequences are MNHNS and SASEGT. The CDR3 bases are TGTGCCAGCCGCGGACGCATGAACACTGAAGCTTTCTTT. Its translation is CASRGRMNTEAFF.

This chain connects TRBV28 to TRBJ2-1, with 7 bases aligning to TRBD2. CDR1 and CDR2 from the germline V gene are MDHEN and SYDVKM. The CDR3 length is 17 residues. V lost 5 bases and J lost 5; bases outside the gene matches: 15. Written as DNA, the CDR3 is TGTGCCAGCAGTCGACTAGGGTGGGGCGGGAGCCACAATGAGCAGTTCTTC. Translation gives CASSRLGWGGSHNEQFF.

This clone showed up many times. This chain links TRBV30 with TRBJ1-6; 8 bases are shared with TRBD1. CDR3 size: 15 residues. The germline V gene has CDR1 GTSNPN and CDR2 SVGIG (reference sequence). Losses at the gene ends were 2 bases for V and 7 bases for J; bases not matched to a gene: 7. The CDR3 protein is CAWSLQGALNSPLHF. CDR3 nucleotides: TGTGCCTGGAGTCTCCAGGGGGCGCTCAATTCACCCCTCCACTTT.

The chain uses TRBV6-2 or TRBV6-3 and TRBJ2-7; D is uncertain. The CDR3 is 12 residues long. V lost 8 bases and J 6 bases, leaving 14 bases between the germline ends. Per the germline V gene, CDR1 is MNHEY and CDR2 is SVGEGT. DNA of the CDR3: TGTGCCAGCGGGTTGAGAATGGGCGAGCAGTACTTC. Its protein product is CASGLRMGEQYF.

This clone was counted once. Because it lacks the conserved phenylalanine or tryptophan at the end, this CDR3 is likely a read error. The rearrangement links TRBV28 to TRBJ2-6, with D perhaps matching TRBD1 (5 bases). In germline, CDR1 is MDHEN, CDR2 SYDVKM. This CDR3 is 15 amino acids long. Trimming stripped 3 bases from V and 14 bases from J, with 20 bases between. The CDR3 DNA reads TGTGCCAGCAGTTTCCATCACTCTGGGGCCAAGCTCCTGACTTAC. Encoded protein: CASSFHHSGAKLLTY.

This clone was seen a handful of times. V and J are TRBV6-1 and TRBJ2-1, with 7 bases lining up with TRBD2. The germline CDR1 and CDR2 sequences are MNHNS and SASEGT. This CDR3 has 13 residues. The trim removed 6 bases at V and 6 bases at J, leaving 5 bases unmatched. The CDR3: CASRRTSGNEQFF. CDR3 in DNA: TGTGCCAGCAGAAGGACTAGTGGCAATGAGCAGTTCTTC.

The V and J genes are TRBV20-1 and TRBJ2-3; weak D call: TRBD2 (5 bases). Germline V lookup: CDR1 DFQATT, CDR2 SNEGSKA (reference sequence). Trimming removed 5 bases from V and 4 bases from J, with 19 bases in between. The CDR3 totals 15 residues. The CDR3 DNA follows: TGCAGTGCTCGGACTCCTTCCTCTTTATCAGATACGCAGTATTTT. Translating gives CSARTPSSLSDTQYF.

This rearrangement joins TRBV19 to TRBJ2-7, with 12 bases fitting TRBD1. V was pared by 3 bases and J by 6 bases, with 3 bases of the junction left unmatched. CDR1 and CDR2 from the germline V gene are LNHDA and SQIVND (reference sequence). The CDR3 totals 14 residues. The CDR3: CASSMGQGAGEQYF. CDR3 nucleotide sequence: TGTGCCAGTAGTATGGGACAGGGGGCGGGCGAGCAGTACTTC.

By proportion, this clone is medium-sized. This chain links TRBV7-2 with TRBJ1-1; D is undetermined. Looked up from germline, CDR1 is SGHTA and CDR2 is FQGNSA. V was cut by 8 bases and J by 1 base, with 8 bases left in between. CDR3 length: 12 amino acids. The CDR3, as DNA: TGTGCCAGCGCCCCCGGGAACACTGAAGCTTTCTTT. It specifies CASAPGNTEAFF.

The chain has TRBV11-3 and TRBJ2-7; D ambiguous. V was shortened by 5 bases and J by 1 base, with 12 bases between the two germline ends. The CDR3 loop spans 14 amino acids. Germline V gene sequence: CDR1 SGHNT, CDR2 YENEEA. In nucleotides, the CDR3 is TGTGCCAGCAGCCTCAACGGTAGGTCCTACGAGCAGTACTTC. Amino acids: CASSLNGRSYEQYF.

In this sample, this clone turned up many times. This sequence may be a read error, since a much larger clone differs from it by one base. The chain carries TRBV2 and TRBJ1-5; no reliable D call. Germline V lookup: CDR1 SNHLY, CDR2 FYNNEI. V lost 7 bases, J lost 9 bases, and 13 bases lay in between. The CDR3 spans 12 residues. CDR3 bases: TGTGCCAGCACCGCAGCGACGGGGCCCCAGCATTTT. Translating gives CASTAATGPQHF.

V usage is TRBV11-1 and J usage is TRBJ2-3; 11 bases match TRBD2. This CDR3 comprises 17 residues. Per germline, CDR1 SGHAT and CDR2 FQDESV (reference sequence). J gave up 0 bases and V 4 bases, and 6 bases lay outside the gene matches. DNA for the CDR3: TGTGCCAGCAGCTCAGGCCGGACTAGCGGGAGCACAGATACGCAGTATTTT. Protein sequence: CASSSGRTSGSTDTQYF.

The gene calls are TRBV11-3 and TRBJ1-1, with D unclear. The V gene's germline CDR1 is SGHNT and CDR2 YENEEA. The V and J ends lost 6 bases and 0 bases respectively, with 5 bases between them. The CDR3 is 12 residues long. The DNA for the CDR3 is TGTGCCAGCAGTCTCATGAACACTGAAGCTTTCTTT. Protein product: CASSLMNTEAFF.

The sample holds many counts of this clone. The chain combines TRBV9 with TRBJ1-2, with D unclear. The CDR3 runs 14 residues. Trimming took off 4 bases at V and 7 bases at J, with 17 bases between the two ends. Germline loops: CDR1 SGDLS, CDR2 YYNGEE. The CDR3 loop is CASSTQTGPSGYTF. CDR3 coding DNA: TGTGCCAGCAGCACCCAAACGGGCCCCAGTGGCTACACCTTC.

The V and J genes are TRBV20-1 and TRBJ1-2; 7 bases align to TRBD1. Looked up from germline, CDR1 is DFQATT and CDR2 is SNEGSKA (reference sequence). This CDR3 is built from 13 residues. The J segment lost 4 bases and the V segment lost 6 bases, leaving 8 bases of the junction unmatched. Here the CDR3 DNA reads TGCAGTGCCCAGGGGGGTATGGGCTATGGCTACACCTTC. Translation: CSAQGGMGYGYTF.

This clone was seen only a few times. The V call is TRBV5-6, the J call TRBJ2-1; tentatively, D is TRBD1 or TRBD2 (5 bases each). CDR3 size: 14 residues. V lost 0 bases, J lost 8 bases, and 12 bases lay in between. CDR1 SGHDT and CDR2 YYEEEE come from the germline V gene. In nucleotides, the CDR3 is TGTGCCAGCAGCTTGGCGGGACGGTGGGATGAGCAGTTCTTC. Its translation is CASSLAGRWDEQFF.

This chain links TRBV2 with TRBJ1-1; a possible D gene is TRBD1 (6 bases). This CDR3 spans 11 amino acids. The V end lost 6 bases, the J end lost 7 bases, and 9 bases lay between the germline ends. The V gene's germline CDR1 is SNHLY and CDR2 FYNNEI. CDR3 in DNA: TGTGCCAGCAGCCTACAGGGTGAAGCTTTCTTT. Translation gives CASSLQGEAFF.

Comment on this clone: This may stem from a read error, because a much larger clone lies one nucleotide away. This sample also contains other DNA sequences that code for the same CDR3. J is TRBJ1-6 and V is TRBV4-1; D uncertain. This CDR3 comprises 15 residues. Germline V lookup: CDR1 MGHRA, CDR2 YSYEKL. The CDR3: CASSHDGEFGSPLHF. The CDR3 DNA follows: TGCGCCAGTAGCCACGACGGGGAGTTTGGTTCACCCCTCCACTTT.

V and J are TRBV19 and TRBJ1-6; D uncertain. V was pared by 6 bases and J by 9 bases, with 12 bases between. CDR1 is LNHDA, CDR2 SQIVND, per germline (reference sequence). There are 13 residues in the CDR3. CDR3 bases: TGTGCCAGTAGAACAGTGGACGGTTCACCCCTCCACTTT. Protein product: CASRTVDGSPLHF.

At least ten counts were recorded for this clone. The chain links TRBV18 to TRBJ2-1; D gene ambiguous. V gave up 4 bases and J gave up 2 bases, with 9 bases separating them. Germline V gene data show CDR1 as KGHSH and CDR2 as LQKENI. The CDR3 extends over 14 amino acids. For the CDR3, the DNA is TGTGCCAGCTCACTTGAGGTCACCTACAATGAGCAGTTCTTC. Residues: CASSLEVTYNEQFF.

This clone was detected many times. At the DNA level, this CDR3 is encoded by other sequences in the same sample as well. The chain is built from TRBV20-1 and TRBJ2-7; 9 bases are a match to TRBD2. This CDR3 contains 15 residues. J lost 0 bases, V lost 0 bases, and 3 bases had no gene match. The V gene's germline CDR1 is DFQATT and CDR2 SNEGSKA (reference sequence). The CDR3 sequence is CSAREGSGSSYEQYF. The CDR3 coding sequence is TGCAGTGCTAGAGAGGGTAGCGGGAGCTCCTACGAGCAGTACTTC.

This chain links TRBV4-1 with TRBJ2-1; TRBD2 aligns across 13 bases. Germline values: CDR1 MGHRA, CDR2 YSYEKL. With 5 bases clipped from V and 4 bases from J, the junction kept 5 bases outside the gene matches. This CDR3 has 16 amino acids. CDR3 in DNA: TGCGCCAGCAGCTTCAGACTAGCGGGAGGATACAATGAGCAGTTCTTC. As protein: CASSFRLAGGYNEQFF.

This chain uses TRBV10-1 with TRBJ1-6; D may be TRBD1 (5 bases). Germline V gives CDR1 WNHNN, CDR2 SYGVQD (reference sequence). V shed 7 bases and J shed 6 bases, with 13 bases lying between them. This CDR3 contains 14 residues. The CDR3 DNA reads TGCGCCAGCACCTCCGGGACGCCTAATTCACCCCTCCACTTT. Protein: CASTSGTPNSPLHF.

The chain is built from TRBV30 and TRBJ2-3, with D possibly matching TRBD2 (5 bases). Germline V gives CDR1 GTSNPN, CDR2 SVGIG (reference sequence). The germline V and J ends were trimmed by 3 bases and 3 bases, with 10 bases remaining between them. The CDR3 covers 13 residues. DNA for the CDR3: TGTGCCTGGAGATCCGGCGGGACAGATACGCAGTATTTT. Its translation: CAWRSGGTDTQYF.